The present T cell receptor beta chain was sequenced within a study of cytomegalovirus exposure and HLA in healthy donors. As to this clone: No antigen is known for it.

Study-wide results and caveats: For TCR beta chains, V- and J-gene trimming was later linked to a missense DCLRE1C variant. In a later analysis, most CMV-associated TCR beta chains appeared HLA-restricted. The study reported that TCR beta sequences accurately predicted HLA-A and HLA-B alleles in most subjects. An Asian-associated ancestry cluster reportedly showed fewer N-insertions than the approximately 670-donor mean in a later analysis.

The PCR used 60 Vbeta and 13 Jbeta primers. Some clones are missing from TCRdb's copy, which holds only in-frame ones; the method was immunoSEQ multiplex PCR. The sample records under 110,000 clones, about four fifths being singletons. This CDR3 region has 15 residues. Germline lookup yields CDR1 KGHSH and CDR2 LQKENI. V trimming: 4 bases; J trimming: 1 base; junction bases outside the gene matches: 6. The receptor was derived from a woman in her forties or fifties in good health and CMV-seropositive. Sequences were obtained from PBMCs. This sequence joins TRBV18 and TRBJ2-5, with 7 bases matching TRBD2. As DNA, the CDR3 is TGTGCCAGCTCACGGCCGGGGAGGGGCCAAGAGACCCAGTACTTC. Protein product: CASSRPGRGQETQYF.